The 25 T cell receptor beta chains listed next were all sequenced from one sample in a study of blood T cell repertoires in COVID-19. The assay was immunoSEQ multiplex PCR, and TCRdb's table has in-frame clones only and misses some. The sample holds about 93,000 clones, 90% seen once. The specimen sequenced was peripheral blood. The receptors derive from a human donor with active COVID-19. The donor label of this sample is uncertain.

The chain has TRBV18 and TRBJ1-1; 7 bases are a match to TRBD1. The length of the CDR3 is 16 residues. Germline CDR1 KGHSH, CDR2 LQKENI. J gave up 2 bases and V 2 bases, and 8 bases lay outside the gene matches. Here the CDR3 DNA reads TGTGCCAGCTCACCAAACCGACAGGGAACTAACACTGAAGCTTTCTTT. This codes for CASSPNRQGTNTEAFF. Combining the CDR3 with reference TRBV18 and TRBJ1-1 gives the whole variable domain NAGVMQNPRHLVRRRGQEARLRCSPMKGHSHVYWYRQLPEEGLKFMVYLQKENIIDESGMPKERFSAEFPKEGPSILRIQQVVRGDSAAYFCASSPNRQGTNTEAFFGQGTRLTVV.

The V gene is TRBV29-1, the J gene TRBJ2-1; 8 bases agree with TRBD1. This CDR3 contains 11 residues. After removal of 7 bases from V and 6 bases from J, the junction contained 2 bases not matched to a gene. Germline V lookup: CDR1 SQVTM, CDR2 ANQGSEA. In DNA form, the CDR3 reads TGCAGCGCAGGGACAGGCAATGAGCAGTTCTTC. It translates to CSAGTGNEQFF.

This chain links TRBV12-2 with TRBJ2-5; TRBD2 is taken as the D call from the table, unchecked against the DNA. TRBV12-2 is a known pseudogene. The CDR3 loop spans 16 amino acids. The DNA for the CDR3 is TGTGCAAGTCGCTACGGCGGGACTAGAGGGGTGGAGACCCAGTACTTC. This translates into CASRYGGTRGVETQYF.

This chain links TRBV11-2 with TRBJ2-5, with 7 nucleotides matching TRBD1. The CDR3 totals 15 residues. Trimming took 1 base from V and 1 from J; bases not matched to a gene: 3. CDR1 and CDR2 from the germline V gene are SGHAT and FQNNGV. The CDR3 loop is CASSLGDSLQETQYF. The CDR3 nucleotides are TGTGCCAGCAGCTTAGGGGACAGCCTCCAAGAGACCCAGTACTTC.

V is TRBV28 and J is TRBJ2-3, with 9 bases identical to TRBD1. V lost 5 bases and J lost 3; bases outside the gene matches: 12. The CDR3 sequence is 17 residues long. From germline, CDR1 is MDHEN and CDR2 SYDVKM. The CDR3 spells CASSPYSGTGLTDTQYF. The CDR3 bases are TGTGCCAGCAGTCCATACTCCGGGACAGGGTTGACAGATACGCAGTATTTT.

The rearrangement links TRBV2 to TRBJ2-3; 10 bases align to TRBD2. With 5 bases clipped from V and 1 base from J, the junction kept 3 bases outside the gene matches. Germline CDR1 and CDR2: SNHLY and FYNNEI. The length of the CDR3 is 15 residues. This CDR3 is CASSKGTSGTDTQYF. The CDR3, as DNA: TGTGCCAGCAGTAAAGGGACTAGCGGCACAGATACGCAGTATTTT.

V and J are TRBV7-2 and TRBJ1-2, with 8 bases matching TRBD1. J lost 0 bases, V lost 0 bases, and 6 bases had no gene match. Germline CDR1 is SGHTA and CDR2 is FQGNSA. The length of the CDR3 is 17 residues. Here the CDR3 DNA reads TGTGCCAGCAGCTTAGCGCGTCAGGGGGCTTCTAACTATGGCTACACCTTC. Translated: CASSLARQGASNYGYTF.

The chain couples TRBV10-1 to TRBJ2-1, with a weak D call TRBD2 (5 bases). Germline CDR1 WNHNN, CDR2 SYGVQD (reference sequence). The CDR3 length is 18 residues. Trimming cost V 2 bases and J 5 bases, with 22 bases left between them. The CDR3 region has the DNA TGCGCCAGCAGTGAGGTTTTCGGGTCGGCGGGCCCAAACAATGAGCAGTTCTTC. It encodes CASSEVFGSAGPNNEQFF.

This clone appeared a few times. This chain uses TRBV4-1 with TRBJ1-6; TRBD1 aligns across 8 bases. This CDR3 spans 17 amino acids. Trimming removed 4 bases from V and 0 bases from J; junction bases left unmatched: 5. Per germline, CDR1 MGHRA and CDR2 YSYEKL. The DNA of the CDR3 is TGCGCCAGCAGCCTTGATACAGGGGGCTCCTATAATTCACCCCTCCACTTT. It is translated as CASSLDTGGSYNSPLHF.

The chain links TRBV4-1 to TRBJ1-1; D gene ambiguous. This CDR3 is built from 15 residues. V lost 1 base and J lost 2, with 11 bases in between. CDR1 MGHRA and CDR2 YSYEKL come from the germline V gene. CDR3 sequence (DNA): TGCGCCAGCAGCCAAGGAGACACCTTCAACACTGAAGCTTTCTTT. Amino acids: CASSQGDTFNTEAFF.

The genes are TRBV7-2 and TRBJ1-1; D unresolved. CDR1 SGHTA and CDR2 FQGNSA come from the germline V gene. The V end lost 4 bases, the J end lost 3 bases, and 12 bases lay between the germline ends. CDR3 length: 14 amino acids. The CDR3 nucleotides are TGTGCCAGCAGCTCCGGGGAGGCGTACACTGAAGCTTTCTTT. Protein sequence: CASSSGEAYTEAFF.

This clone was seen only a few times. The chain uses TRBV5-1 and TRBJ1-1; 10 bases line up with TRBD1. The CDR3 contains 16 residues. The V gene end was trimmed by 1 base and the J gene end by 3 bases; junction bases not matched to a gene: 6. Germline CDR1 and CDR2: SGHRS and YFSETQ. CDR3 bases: TGCGCCAGCAGCTTGAGGACAGGGGGAGAGGACACTGAAGCTTTCTTT. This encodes CASSLRTGGEDTEAFF.

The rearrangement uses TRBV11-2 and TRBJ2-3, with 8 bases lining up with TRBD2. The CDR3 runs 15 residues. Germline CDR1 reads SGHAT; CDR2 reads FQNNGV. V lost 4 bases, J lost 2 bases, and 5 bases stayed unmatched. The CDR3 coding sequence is TGTGCCAGCAGCTCGACAGCGGGGGCCACAGATACGCAGTATTTT. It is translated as CASSSTAGATDTQYF.

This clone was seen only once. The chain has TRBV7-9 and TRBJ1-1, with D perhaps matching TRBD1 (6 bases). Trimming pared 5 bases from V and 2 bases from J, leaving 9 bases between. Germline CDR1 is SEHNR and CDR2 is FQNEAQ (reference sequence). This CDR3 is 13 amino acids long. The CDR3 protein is CASSQDRNTEAFF. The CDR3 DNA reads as TGTGCCAGCAGCCAGGACAGAAACACTGAAGCTTTCTTT.

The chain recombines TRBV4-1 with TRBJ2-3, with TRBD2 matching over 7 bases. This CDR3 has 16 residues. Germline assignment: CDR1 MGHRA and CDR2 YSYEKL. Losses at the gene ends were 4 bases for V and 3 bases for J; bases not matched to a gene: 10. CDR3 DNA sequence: TGCGCCAGCAGCCGCCTCGGCCAGGGAGGGACAGATACGCAGTATTTT. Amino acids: CASSRLGQGGTDTQYF.

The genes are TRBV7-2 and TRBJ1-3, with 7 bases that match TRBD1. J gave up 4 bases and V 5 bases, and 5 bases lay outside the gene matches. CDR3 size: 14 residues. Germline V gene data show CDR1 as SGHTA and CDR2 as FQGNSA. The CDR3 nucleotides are TGTGCCAGCAGCCCACAGGGGTCAGGAAACACCATATATTTT. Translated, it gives CASSPQGSGNTIYF.

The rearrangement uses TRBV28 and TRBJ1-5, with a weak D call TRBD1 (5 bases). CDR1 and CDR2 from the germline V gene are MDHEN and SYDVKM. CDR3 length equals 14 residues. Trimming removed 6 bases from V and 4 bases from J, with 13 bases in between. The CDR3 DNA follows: TGTGCCAGCAGAACTCCCGGGGGGAATCAGCCCCAGCATTTT. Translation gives CASRTPGGNQPQHF.

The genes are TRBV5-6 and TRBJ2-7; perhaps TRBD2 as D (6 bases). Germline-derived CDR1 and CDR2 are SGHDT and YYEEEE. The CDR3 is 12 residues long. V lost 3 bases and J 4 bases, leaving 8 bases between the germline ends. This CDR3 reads CASSWRGYEQYF. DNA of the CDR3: TGTGCCAGCAGCTGGAGGGGATACGAGCAGTACTTC.

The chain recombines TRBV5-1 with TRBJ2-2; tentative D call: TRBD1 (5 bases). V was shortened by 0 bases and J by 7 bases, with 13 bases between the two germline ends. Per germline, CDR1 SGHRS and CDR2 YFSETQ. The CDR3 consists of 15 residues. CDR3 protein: CASSLEWAGFGELFF. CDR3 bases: TGCGCCAGCAGCTTGGAATGGGCAGGGTTCGGGGAGCTGTTTTTT. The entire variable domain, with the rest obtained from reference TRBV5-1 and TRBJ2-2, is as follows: KAGVTQTPRYLIKTRGQQVTLSCSPISGHRSVSWYQQTPGQGLQFLFEYFSETQRNKGNFPGRFSGRQFSNSRSEMNVSTLELGDSALYLCASSLEWAGFGELFFGEGSRLTVL.

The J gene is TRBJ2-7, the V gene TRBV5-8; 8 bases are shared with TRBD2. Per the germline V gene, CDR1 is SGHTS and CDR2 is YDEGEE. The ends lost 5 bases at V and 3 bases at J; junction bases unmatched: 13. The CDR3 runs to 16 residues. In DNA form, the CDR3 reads TGTGCCAGCAGGTCCCTTAGCGCGGGGGGAAACTACGAGCAGTACTTC. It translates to CASRSLSAGGNYEQYF. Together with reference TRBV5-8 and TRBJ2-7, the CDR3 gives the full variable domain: EAGVTQSPTHLIKTRGQQATLRCSPISGHTSVYWYQQALGLGLQFLLWYDEGEERNRGNFPPRFSGRQFPNYSSELNVNALELEDSALYLCASRSLSAGGNYEQYFGPGTRLTVT.

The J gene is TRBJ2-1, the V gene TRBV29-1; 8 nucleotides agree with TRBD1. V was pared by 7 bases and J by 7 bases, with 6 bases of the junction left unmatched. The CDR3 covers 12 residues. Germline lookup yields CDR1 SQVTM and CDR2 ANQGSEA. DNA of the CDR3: TGCAGCGCTCGGACAGGGCCGAATGAGCAGTTCTTC. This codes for CSARTGPNEQFF.

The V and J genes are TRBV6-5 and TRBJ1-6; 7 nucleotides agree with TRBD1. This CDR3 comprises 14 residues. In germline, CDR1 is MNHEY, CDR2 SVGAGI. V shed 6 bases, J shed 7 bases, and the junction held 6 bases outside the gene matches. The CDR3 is CASSRTGVNSPLHF. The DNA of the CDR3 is TGTGCCAGCAGCCGTACAGGGGTCAATTCACCCCTCCACTTT.

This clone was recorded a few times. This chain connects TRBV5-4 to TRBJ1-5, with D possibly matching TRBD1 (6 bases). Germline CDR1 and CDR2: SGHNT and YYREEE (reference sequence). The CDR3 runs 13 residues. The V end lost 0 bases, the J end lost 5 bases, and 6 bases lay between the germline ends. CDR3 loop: CASSLDRDQPQHF. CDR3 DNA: TGTGCCAGCAGCTTGGACAGGGATCAGCCCCAGCATTTT.

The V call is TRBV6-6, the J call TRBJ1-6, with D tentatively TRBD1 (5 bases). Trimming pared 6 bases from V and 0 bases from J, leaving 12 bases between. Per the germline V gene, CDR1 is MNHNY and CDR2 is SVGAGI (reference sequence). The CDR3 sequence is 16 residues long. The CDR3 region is CASRLTVSSYNSPLHF. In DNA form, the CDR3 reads TGTGCCAGCAGGTTGACAGTGAGCTCCTATAATTCACCCCTCCACTTT.

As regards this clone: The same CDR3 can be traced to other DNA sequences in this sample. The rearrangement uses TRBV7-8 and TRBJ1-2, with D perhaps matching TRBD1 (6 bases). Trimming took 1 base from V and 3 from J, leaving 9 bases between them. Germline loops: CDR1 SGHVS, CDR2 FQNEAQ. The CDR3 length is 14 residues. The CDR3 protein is CASSLGRGDYGYTF. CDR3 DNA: TGTGCCAGCAGCTTAGGCAGGGGTGACTATGGCTACACCTTC.